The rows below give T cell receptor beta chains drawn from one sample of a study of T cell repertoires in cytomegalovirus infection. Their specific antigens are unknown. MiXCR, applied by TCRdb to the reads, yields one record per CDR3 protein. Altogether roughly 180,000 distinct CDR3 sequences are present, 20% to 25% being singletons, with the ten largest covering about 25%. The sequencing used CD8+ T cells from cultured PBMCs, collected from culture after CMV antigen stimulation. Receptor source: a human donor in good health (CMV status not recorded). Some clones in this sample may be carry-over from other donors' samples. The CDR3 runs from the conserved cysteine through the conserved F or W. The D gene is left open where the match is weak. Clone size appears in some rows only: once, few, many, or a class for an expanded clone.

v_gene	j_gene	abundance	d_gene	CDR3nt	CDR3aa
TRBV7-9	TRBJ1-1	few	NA	TGTGCCAGCAGCTCCCCGAACACTGAAGCTTTCTTT	CASSSPNTEAFF
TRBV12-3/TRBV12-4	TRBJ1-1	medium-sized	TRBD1	TGTGCCAGCAGTTTTGGGGACAGGGCCCTTGCAACTGAAGCTTTCTTT	CASSFGDRALATEAFF
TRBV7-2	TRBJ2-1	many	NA	TGTGCCAGCAGCGCCTACGGTGAGCAGTTCTTC	CASSAYGEQFF
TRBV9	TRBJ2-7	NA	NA	TGTGCCAGCAACCAGCAGGGCCAGTTCTCCTACGAGCAGTACTTC	CASNQQGQFSYEQYF
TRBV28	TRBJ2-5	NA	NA	TGTGCCAGCAGTACGACAGAGATCCAAGAGACCCAGTACTTC	CASSTTEIQETQYF
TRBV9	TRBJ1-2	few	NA	TGTGCCAGCAGCGTAGAAGACTCCCGATTGGGTGGCTACACCTTC	CASSVEDSRLGGYTF
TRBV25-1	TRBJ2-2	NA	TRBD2	TGTGCCAGCTCCCCAAATGGACTAGCGGGGATAAACACCGGGGAGCTGTTTTTT	CASSPNGLAGINTGELFF
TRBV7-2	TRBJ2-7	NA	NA	TGTGCCAGCAGCTTAGTTTCCCAAAATTCCTACGAGCAGTACTTC	CASSLVSQNSYEQYF
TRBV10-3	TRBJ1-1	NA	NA	TGTGCCATCAGTGAGCGTACAGGGAGTAGCACTGAAGCTTTCTTT	CAISERTGSSTEAFF
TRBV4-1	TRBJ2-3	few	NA	TGCGCCAGCAGCCAAGAATATAACACAGATACGCAGTATTTT	CASSQEYNTDTQYF
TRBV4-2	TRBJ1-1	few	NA	TGTGCCAGCAGCATGGGGGTGAACACTGAAGCTTTCTTT	CASSMGVNTEAFF
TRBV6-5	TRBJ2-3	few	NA	TGTGCCAGCAGTCCTTGGGGAGGGGGAGAGACAGATACGCAGTATTTT	CASSPWGGGETDTQYF
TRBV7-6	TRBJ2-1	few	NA	TGTGCCAGCAGCTTACAGGGCCTCTACAATGAGCAGTTCTTC	CASSLQGLYNEQFF
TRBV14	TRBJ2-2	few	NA	TGTGCCAGCAGACTTTCTTTGGATGCTGCGACGAACAAGGCGCCCGGGGAGCTGTTTTTT	CASRLSLDAATNKAPGELFF
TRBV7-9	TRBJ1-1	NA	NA	TGTGCCAGCAGCTCGAGCGCCTCGAACACTGAAGCTTTCTTT	CASSSSASNTEAFF
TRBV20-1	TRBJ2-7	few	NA	TGCAGTGCTAGAGATTTACAGGGCTACGAGCAGTACTTC	CSARDLQGYEQYF
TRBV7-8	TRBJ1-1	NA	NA	TGTGCCAGCAGCAAACAATACACTGAAGCTTTCTTT	CASSKQYTEAFF
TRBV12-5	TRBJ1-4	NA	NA	TGTGCTAGTGGTTTGGTACGAGGAGGGGGACTCCCTTTTGATGAAAAACTGTTTTTT	CASGLVRGGGLPFDEKLFF
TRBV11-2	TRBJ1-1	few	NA	TGTGCCAGCAGCCTTGGGGACTTTGCCACTGAAGCTTTCTTT	CASSLGDFATEAFF
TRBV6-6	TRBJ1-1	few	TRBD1	TGTGCCAGCAGTTACTCCGGGACAGGGAGAGTGGAGAACACTGAAGCTTTCTTT	CASSYSGTGRVENTEAFF
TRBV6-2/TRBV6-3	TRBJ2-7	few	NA	TGTGCCAGCAGCTCAGACCGCTACGAGCAGTACTTC	CASSSDRYEQYF
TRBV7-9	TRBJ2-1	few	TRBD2	TGTGCCAGCAGCTTACTAGCGGGGGGTAGGGATGAGCAGTTCTTC	CASSLLAGGRDEQFF
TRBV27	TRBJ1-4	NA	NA	TGTGCCAGCAGTTTAGAGGGGGAAGAAAAACTGTTTTTT	CASSLEGEEKLFF
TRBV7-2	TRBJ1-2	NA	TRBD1	TGTGCCAGCAGCCCCGGACAGGGTGCTGGCTACACCTTC	CASSPGQGAGYTF
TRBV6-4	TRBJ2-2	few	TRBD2	TGTGCCAGCAGTAAGACTAGCGGGGAGTCCGGGGAGCTGTTTTTT	CASSKTSGESGELFF
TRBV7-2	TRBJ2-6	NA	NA	TGTGCCAGCAGCTTAGATGGGGCAGGGTCACTCTCTGGGGCCAACGTCCTGACTTTC	CASSLDGAGSLSGANVLTF
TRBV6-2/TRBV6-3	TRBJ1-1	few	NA	TGTGCCAGCAGTCACAAGGAGACGCTGAACACTGAAGCTTTCTTT	CASSHKETLNTEAFF
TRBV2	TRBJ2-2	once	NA	TGTGCCAGCAGGCGGGACATGAGCCCCGGGGAGCTGTTTTTT	CASRRDMSPGELFF
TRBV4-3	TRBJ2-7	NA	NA	TGCGCCAGCAGCCAGGGGGGGCCGGGGGCATCCGTCTACGAGCAGTACTTC	CASSQGGPGASVYEQYF
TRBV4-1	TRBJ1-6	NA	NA	TGCGCCAGCAGCCCCCCGCATTGGACCTATAATTCACCCCTCCACTTT	CASSPPHWTYNSPLHF
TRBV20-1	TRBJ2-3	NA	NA	TGCAGTGCTTCCCCACCCGGGATAAGCACAGATACGCAGTATTTT	CSASPPGISTDTQYF
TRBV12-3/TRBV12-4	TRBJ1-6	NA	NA	TGTGCCAGCAGCCTTGACAGAATTTCACCCCTCCACTTT	CASSLDRISPLHF
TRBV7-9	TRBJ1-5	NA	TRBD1	TGTGCCAGCAGCACGACAGGGGCAGGGCAGCCCCAGCATTTT	CASSTTGAGQPQHF
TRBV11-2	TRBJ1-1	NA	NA	TGTGCCAGCAGCTTAGCCTGGACTGAAGCTTTCTTT	CASSLAWTEAFF
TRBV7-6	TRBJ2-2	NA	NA	TGTGCCAGCAGCCGAGGGGGTTACACCGGGGAGCTGTTTTTT	CASSRGGYTGELFF
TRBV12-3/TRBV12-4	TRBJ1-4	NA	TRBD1	TGTGCCAGCAGTTTCGCTAGGGGGCCTGGAGCAGGTGAAAAACTGTTTTTT	CASSFARGPGAGEKLFF
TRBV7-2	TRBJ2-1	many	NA	TGTGCCAGCAGCTTAGATGGTAGCTGGGGCTCCTACAATGAGCAGTTCTTC	CASSLDGSWGSYNEQFF
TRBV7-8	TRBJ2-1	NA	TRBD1	TGTGCCAGCAGCGCAGGGGGCGGCTCCTACAATGAGCAGTTCTTC	CASSAGGGSYNEQFF
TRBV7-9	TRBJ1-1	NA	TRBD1	TGTGCCAGCAGAGTAACAGGGGGGAACACTGAAGCTTTCTTT	CASRVTGGNTEAFF
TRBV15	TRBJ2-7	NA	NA	TGTGCCACCAGAAGACTGGGGGCTTGGGACGAGCAGTACTTC	CATRRLGAWDEQYF
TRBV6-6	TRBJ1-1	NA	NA	TGTGCCAGCAGTTCCTCGTGGGGCACTGAAGCTTTCTTT	CASSSSWGTEAFF
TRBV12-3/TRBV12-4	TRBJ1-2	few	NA	TGTGCCAGCAGTCGGGGGGACGGCTACACCTTC	CASSRGDGYTF
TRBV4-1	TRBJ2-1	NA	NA	TGCGCCAGCAGCCAAGCCATACCGGGACAAGGGACCTACAATGAGCAGTTCTTC	CASSQAIPGQGTYNEQFF
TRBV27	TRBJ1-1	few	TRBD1	TGTGCCAGCAGTTCCGGGACAGGGGCTGAAGCTTTCTTT	CASSSGTGAEAFF
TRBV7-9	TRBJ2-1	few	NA	TGTGCCAGCAGCAACCTCGAAGACAATGAGCAGTTCTTC	CASSNLEDNEQFF
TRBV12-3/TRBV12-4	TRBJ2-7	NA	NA	TGTGCCAGCAGTTCCCAGGGACTCTCCTACGAGCAGTACTTC	CASSSQGLSYEQYF
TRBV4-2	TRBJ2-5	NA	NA	TGTGCCAGCAGCCAAACCGACAGGTCCTTCCAAGAGACCCAGTACTTC	CASSQTDRSFQETQYF
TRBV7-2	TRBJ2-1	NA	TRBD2	TGTGCCAGCAGCCGAGAGCGGGAGCGGGGGTATGAGCAGTTCTTC	CASSRERERGYEQFF
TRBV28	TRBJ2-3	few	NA	TGTGCCAGCAGTTACCAGGTGGGCGAGAGCACAGATACGCAGTATTTT	CASSYQVGESTDTQYF
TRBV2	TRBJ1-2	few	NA	TGTGCCAGCAGTGGACCGGGGTGGGATGGCTACACCTTC	CASSGPGWDGYTF
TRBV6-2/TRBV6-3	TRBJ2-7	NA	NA	TGTGCCAGCCTTAAGATACTAGATCAACCCTACGAGCAGTACTTC	CASLKILDQPYEQYF
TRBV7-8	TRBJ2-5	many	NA	TGTGCCAGCAGCTTTGGGAAGACCCAGTACTTC	CASSFGKTQYF
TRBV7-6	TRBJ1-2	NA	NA	TGTGCCAGCAGCCCCTATGGCTACACCTTC	CASSPYGYTF
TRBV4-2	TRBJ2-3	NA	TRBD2	TGTGCCAGCAGCCCCCGCGCGCTAGCGGGGGGGGGAGTCACAGATACGCAGTATTTT	CASSPRALAGGGVTDTQYF
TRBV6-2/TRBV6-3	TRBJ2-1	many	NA	TGTGCCAGCAGTTACCCTCTAGGGGGGGGCTACAATGAGCAGTTCTTC	CASSYPLGGGYNEQFF